A single sample gave rise to the 24 T cell receptor beta chains below, sequenced in a study of blood T cell repertoires in COVID-19. Assay: immunoSEQ multiplex PCR; the TCRdb copy retains only in-frame clones and omits some. The profile covers 120,000 or so clones, with 70% to 90% appearing a single time and nearly 0.9% taken by the ten largest. What was sequenced was peripheral blood. These receptors all stem from a woman aged 45-59 years with active or convalescent COVID-19.

The chain couples TRBV7-3 to TRBJ2-3; D remains ambiguous. Germline V gene lookup returns CDR1 SGHTA and CDR2 FQGTGA. The CDR3 totals 14 residues. Between the trimmed V and J ends, which lost 5 bases and 6 bases, there was a span of 15 bases. The DNA for the CDR3 is TGTGCCAGCAGCCCCTTTAGTGCGCGGGATACGCAGTATTTT. This encodes CASSPFSARDTQYF.

This chain connects TRBV6-5 to TRBJ1-2; D is perhaps TRBD1 (5 bases). The CDR3 is 13 residues long. Trimming removed 6 bases from V and 6 bases from J, with 14 bases in between. CDR1 is MNHEY and CDR2 is SVGAGI in the germline V gene. The CDR3 sequence is CASRTQGRDGYTF. CDR3 nucleotide sequence: TGTGCCAGCAGAACCCAGGGTAGGGATGGCTACACCTTC.

This clone showed up just once. The rearrangement uses TRBV7-6 and TRBJ2-2; 13 positions agree with TRBD2. The junction had 8 bases not matched to a gene; V was cut back by 0 bases and J by 13 bases. This CDR3 has 16 residues. CDR1 is SGHVS, CDR2 FNYEAQ, per germline. CDR3 nucleotides: TGTGCCAGCAGCTTAGCGCGTACTAGCGGGAGGGCTGGGCTGTTTTTT. Its protein product is CASSLARTSGRAGLFF.

The rearrangement uses TRBV10-3 and TRBJ2-1; perhaps TRBD2 as D (5 bases). Germline loops: CDR1 ENHRY, CDR2 SYGVKD. Deletions cut 3 bases from V and 5 bases from J, with 8 bases between. The CDR3 length is 13 residues. The CDR3 loop is CAISDQRDNEQFF. DNA of the CDR3: TGTGCCATCAGTGACCAGAGGGACAATGAGCAGTTCTTC.

This clone was seen a single time. The V call is TRBV27, the J call TRBJ1-6; tentatively, D is TRBD1 (5 bases). Per germline, CDR1 MNHEY and CDR2 SMNVEV (reference sequence). Trimming shortened V by 5 bases and J by 7 bases, and 12 bases separated the two germline ends. This CDR3 has 14 amino acids. In DNA, the CDR3 is TGTGCCAGCAGTCCCAGGGAATGGAATTCACCCCTCCACTTT. As protein: CASSPREWNSPLHF.

DNA for the CDR3: TGTGCCAGCAGCCAATTGGGACAGGGGAGTTCACCCCTCCACTTT. Translation: CASSQLGQGSSPLHF. The J gene is TRBJ1-6, the V gene TRBV14, with 10 bases fitting TRBD1. V shed 2 bases and J 9 bases; nucleotides not matched to a gene: 4. Germline lookup yields CDR1 SGHDN and CDR2 FVKESK. CDR3 length equals 15 residues.

This chain uses TRBV19 with TRBJ1-3; no firm D call. The CDR3 sequence is 13 residues long. V dropped 2 bases and J dropped 2 bases, with 4 bases sitting between them. The germline V gene encodes CDR1 LNHDA and CDR2 SQIVND (reference sequence). The CDR3 here is CASSITAGNTIYF. DNA of the CDR3: TGTGCCAGTAGTATAACAGCTGGAAACACCATATATTTT.

This chain connects TRBV29-1 to TRBJ1-2; D unresolved. Trimming removed 6 bases from V and 4 bases from J, with 18 bases in between. This CDR3 region has 14 residues. Germline V gene sequence: CDR1 SQVTM, CDR2 ANQGSEA. DNA of the CDR3: TGCAGCGTGTACGACAAAGCGGGCATCTATGGCTACACCTTC. Translating gives CSVYDKAGIYGYTF.

The J gene is TRBJ2-3, the V gene TRBV9, with D possibly TRBD2 on 6 matching bases. CDR1 is SGDLS, CDR2 YYNGEE, per germline. The V end was cut by 0 bases, the J end by 2 bases, with 10 bases between. There are 15 residues in the CDR3. The CDR3 reads CASSVGEASTDTQYF. The CDR3 region has the DNA TGTGCCAGCAGCGTAGGGGAGGCATCCACAGATACGCAGTATTTT.

The chain has TRBV7-2 and TRBJ2-1; 9 bases agree with TRBD2. There are 19 residues in the CDR3. Unmatched junction bases numbered 13, after V lost 2 bases and J lost 2 bases. Germline CDR1 reads SGHTA; CDR2 reads FQGNSA. CDR3 in DNA: TGTGCCAGCAGCTTAATAGGAGTAGCGGGAGAAAGTCCCTACAATGAGCAGTTCTTC. This gives the protein CASSLIGVAGESPYNEQFF.

The V call is TRBV18, the J call TRBJ2-7, with D possibly TRBD1 on 6 matching bases. Per germline, CDR1 KGHSH and CDR2 LQKENI. V lost 4 bases and J 0 bases, leaving 13 bases between the germline ends. The CDR3 loop spans 15 amino acids. The CDR3: CASSRQRGSSYEQYF. The CDR3 coding sequence is TGTGCCAGCTCACGCCAAAGGGGGAGCTCCTACGAGCAGTACTTC.

This chain links TRBV10-3 with TRBJ2-1, with 8 bases identical to TRBD2. The CDR3 sequence is 14 residues long. The V gene end was trimmed by 9 bases and the J gene end by 8 bases; junction bases not matched to a gene: 12. Germline V gene data show CDR1 as ENHRY and CDR2 as SYGVKD. The CDR3 sequence is CAMGRAGDQYEQFF. Written as DNA, the CDR3 is TGTGCCATGGGTCGAGCGGGAGATCAGTATGAGCAGTTCTTC.

CDR3 in DNA: TGCGCCAGCAGCCAACGGGGACTAGCGGAGCAGTTCTTC. Its protein is CASSQRGLAEQFF. The chain carries TRBV4-3 and TRBJ2-1; 10 nucleotides agree with TRBD2. This CDR3 comprises 13 residues. V lost 2 bases, J lost 10 bases, and 2 bases stayed unmatched. Germline loops: CDR1 LGHNA, CDR2 YSLEER.

The chain carries TRBV27 and TRBJ1-2; 7 positions agree with TRBD1. The CDR3 length is 16 residues. V was pared by 5 bases and J by 4 bases, with 13 bases of the junction left unmatched. CDR1 MNHEY and CDR2 SMNVEV come from the germline V gene (reference sequence). The CDR3 sequence is CASSPEGQGVFYGYTF. The CDR3 bases are TGTGCCAGCAGTCCGGAAGGGCAGGGGGTTTTCTATGGCTACACCTTC.

This chain connects TRBV19 to TRBJ1-6; the D is unclear. The V gene lost 7 bases and the J gene lost 6 bases, with 13 bases spanning the gap. The CDR3 has 14 residues. Per germline, CDR1 LNHDA and CDR2 SQIVND (reference sequence). As DNA, the CDR3 is TGTGCCAGTAACCCGACACTGGGTAATTCACCCCTCCACTTT. Translated, it gives CASNPTLGNSPLHF. Based on the CDR3 plus reference TRBV19 and TRBJ1-6, the full variable domain is DGGITQSPKYLFRKEGQNVTLSCEQNLNHDAMYWYRQDPGQGLRLIYYSQIVNDFQKGDIAEGYSVSREKKESFPLTVTSAQKNPTAFYLCASNPTLGNSPLHFGNGTRLTVT.

V and J are TRBV6-2 or TRBV6-3 and TRBJ1-5, with D perhaps TRBD1 (5 bases). The germline V gene has CDR1 MNHEY and CDR2 SVGEGT. The CDR3 is 16 amino acids. Trimming removed 2 bases at V and 2 bases at J, with 13 bases between. The CDR3 region has the DNA TGTGCCAGCAGTTACATGCAGGGCCAGGGCAATCAGCCCCAGCATTTT. As protein: CASSYMQGQGNQPQHF.

This chain uses TRBV4-3 with TRBJ2-7; 7 bases match TRBD2. V shed 3 bases and J 0 bases; nucleotides not matched to a gene: 8. This CDR3 spans 16 amino acids. Germline assignment: CDR1 LGHNA and CDR2 YSLEER. The chain's CDR3 is CASSHSLAARSYEQYF. The CDR3 coding sequence is TGCGCCAGCAGCCATAGTCTAGCGGCTCGCTCCTACGAGCAGTACTTC.

CDR3 sequence (DNA): TGTGCCAGCAGAAGGACTAGCCTCAATGAGCAGTTCTTC. This codes for CASRRTSLNEQFF. This chain links TRBV6-5 with TRBJ2-1, with 8 bases matching TRBD2. V lost 6 bases and J lost 6; bases outside the gene matches: 4. The CDR3 covers 13 residues. Germline loops: CDR1 MNHEY, CDR2 SVGAGI.

The rearrangement uses TRBV20-1 and TRBJ1-1; D possibly corresponds to TRBD1 (5 bases). This CDR3 is 10 amino acids long. The V gene lost 4 bases and the J gene lost 7 bases, with 7 bases spanning the gap. From germline, CDR1 is DFQATT and CDR2 SNEGSKA (reference sequence). The CDR3 nucleotides read TGCAGTGCTACCGACAGTGAAGCTTTCTTT. This gives the protein CSATDSEAFF.

This clone was recorded once. The gene calls are TRBV18 and TRBJ2-3, with 8 bases identical to TRBD2. After removal of 3 bases from V and 0 bases from J, the junction contained 2 bases not matched to a gene. CDR1 and CDR2 (germline): KGHSH, LQKENI. This CDR3 spans 15 amino acids. The DNA of the CDR3 is TGTGCCAGCTCACCTTCGGGGGGGAGCACAGATACGCAGTATTTT. It translates to CASSPSGGSTDTQYF.

The chain links TRBV9 to TRBJ2-3; TRBD2 might be the D (6 bases). Germline V gene data show CDR1 as SGDLS and CDR2 as YYNGEE. Trimming stripped 0 bases from V and 0 bases from J, with 11 bases between. The CDR3 length is 16 residues. The CDR3 is CASSVGNSGSTDTQYF. The CDR3 DNA is TGTGCCAGCAGCGTAGGTAATAGCGGCAGCACAGATACGCAGTATTTT.

V gene TRBV28 combines with J gene TRBJ2-5, with TRBD1 identical over 8 bases. J gave up 5 bases and V 4 bases, and 9 bases lay outside the gene matches. The CDR3 totals 15 residues. Per germline, CDR1 MDHEN and CDR2 SYDVKM. In nucleotides, the CDR3 is TGTGCCAGCAGTTCCTGGGACAGGAGAGGGGAGACCCAGTACTTC. Translating gives CASSSWDRRGETQYF.

J is TRBJ2-1 and V is TRBV4-1; tentative D call: TRBD2 (5 bases). This CDR3 has 13 residues. Trimming pared 0 bases from V and 7 bases from J, leaving 7 bases between. Germline V gene data show CDR1 as MGHRA and CDR2 as YSYEKL. In nucleotides, the CDR3 is TGCGCCAGCAGCCAAGACGGGATAAATGAGCAGTTCTTC. Its protein is CASSQDGINEQFF.

V gene TRBV5-1 combines with J gene TRBJ2-1; TRBD2 might be the D (6 bases). Germline V gene data show CDR1 as SGHRS and CDR2 as YFSETQ. The CDR3 spans 12 residues. V lost 1 base and J lost 7, with 6 bases in between. CDR3 protein: CASSLRENEQFF. In DNA form, the CDR3 reads TGCGCCAGCAGCTTGCGGGAGAATGAGCAGTTCTTC. The whole variable domain, remainder taken from reference TRBV5-1 and TRBJ2-1, is KAGVTQTPRYLIKTRGQQVTLSCSPISGHRSVSWYQQTPGQGLQFLFEYFSETQRNKGNFPGRFSGRQFSNSRSEMNVSTLELGDSALYLCASSLRENEQFFGPGTRLTVL.